Below are 14 T cell receptor beta chains sequenced from a single sample in a study of T-cell reconstitution after alpha-beta-depleted transplantation in children. Preparation of the TCRbeta library used unique molecular identifiers. TCRdb ran MiXCR on the PCR reads and lists one entry per CDR3 protein. The sample has hundreds of thousands of distinct CDR3 sequences, 16% seen once. The sequencing here drew on PBMCs, mostly from graft donor cells, taken 360 days after TCRalphabeta/CD19-depleted stem cell transplant. The receptors stem from a male patient aged 2 to 9 who had a stem cell transplant for acute lymphoblastic leukemia, so the T cells may come from the graft donor.

This clonotype was recorded a few times. The chain employs TRBV10-3 and TRBJ2-3, with a weak D call TRBD1 (6 bases). Germline lookup yields CDR1 ENHRY and CDR2 SYGVKD. The CDR3 runs to 14 residues. V gave up 4 bases and J gave up 6 bases, with 14 bases separating them. CDR3 bases: TGTGCCATCAGTGGTACCTCAGGGGCGGATACGCAGTATTTT. Its translation is CAISGTSGADTQYF.

V is TRBV5-1 and J is TRBJ1-3, with D perhaps TRBD1 (5 bases). V lost 4 bases and J 5 bases, leaving 13 bases between the germline ends. Germline V gene data show CDR1 as SGHRS and CDR2 as YFSETQ. The CDR3 covers 14 residues. CDR3 region: CASSAGASRNTIYF. The CDR3 DNA reads as TGCGCCAGCAGCGCCGGGGCATCGAGAAACACCATATATTTT.

In this sample, this clonotype turned up many times. The DNA for the CDR3 is TGTGCCAGCACAATAAGGAGGAGGCGGGAGACCCAGTACTTC. Amino acids: CASTIRRRRETQYF. The V call is TRBV12-3 or TRBV12-4, the J call TRBJ2-5, with D tentatively TRBD2 (5 bases). The V end was cut by 7 bases, the J end by 5 bases, with 17 bases between. CDR3 length: 14 amino acids.

This clonotype was recorded at least ten times. V is TRBV29-1 and J is TRBJ1-1; D call uncertain. Germline CDR1 and CDR2: SQVTM and ANQGSEA. V was pared by 1 base and J by 2 bases, with 2 bases between. There are 11 residues in the CDR3. CDR3 sequence reads: CSVEGNTEAFF. The CDR3 region has the DNA TGCAGCGTTGAAGGTAACACTGAAGCTTTCTTT.

This clonotype turned up a few times. The CDR3 sequence: CASSFGGPDTGELFF. The CDR3 nucleotides are TGCGCCAGCAGCTTCGGTGGGCCGGACACCGGGGAGCTGTTTTTT. The chain employs TRBV5-1 and TRBJ2-2; D gene ambiguous. With 2 bases removed from V and 3 bases from J, the gap between germline ends came to 11 bases. CDR3 size: 15 residues. Per germline, CDR1 SGHRS and CDR2 YFSETQ. Complete variable domain (other parts from reference TRBV5-1 and TRBJ2-2): KAGVTQTPRYLIKTRGQQVTLSCSPISGHRSVSWYQQTPGQGLQFLFEYFSETQRNKGNFPGRFSGRQFSNSRSEMNVSTLELGDSALYLCASSFGGPDTGELFFGEGSRLTVL.

The gene calls are TRBV13 and TRBJ2-7, with 11 nucleotides matching TRBD2. The CDR3 has 18 residues. The V and J ends lost 7 bases and 3 bases, in that order; junction bases with no gene match: 17. The V gene's germline CDR1 is PRHDT and CDR2 FYEKMQ (reference sequence). The chain's CDR3 is CASTSLGGLAEGDYEQYF. In DNA, the CDR3 is TGTGCCAGCACTTCCTTAGGGGGACTAGCGGAAGGGGACTACGAGCAGTACTTC.

This chain connects TRBV20-1 to TRBJ1-5; the D is unclear. V was trimmed by 1 base and J by 4 bases, leaving 20 bases between them. CDR3 length: 17 amino acids. CDR1 and CDR2 from the germline V gene are DFQATT and SNEGSKA (reference sequence). CDR3 residues: CSARGPLPNRPNQPQHF. The CDR3 coding sequence is TGCAGTGCTAGAGGACCTTTACCCAACAGACCAAATCAGCCCCAGCATTTT.

This chain links TRBV6-1 with TRBJ2-5; D may be TRBD1 (12 bases). The germline V gene encodes CDR1 MNHNS and CDR2 SASEGT. The CDR3 sequence is 18 residues long. Trimming took 6 bases from V and 7 from J, leaving 30 bases between them. Here the CDR3 reads CASSRDRGPSGRPGTQYF. The CDR3 DNA follows: TGTGCCAGCAGCCGGGACAGGGGGCCTAGCGGGAGGCCAGGGACCCAGTACTTC.

This clonotype was observed a few times. This chain uses TRBV28 with TRBJ2-6; 13 positions match TRBD2. After removal of 1 base from V and 4 bases from J, the junction contained 13 bases not matched to a gene. The CDR3 is 21 amino acids. Germline V lookup: CDR1 MDHEN, CDR2 SYDVKM. CDR3: CASSLSRPGLAGSGGANVLTF. Written as DNA, the CDR3 is TGTGCCAGCAGTTTATCCCGACCGGGACTAGCGGGATCGGGAGGGGCCAACGTCCTGACTTTC.

This clonotype was seen only a few times. The CDR3 coding sequence is TGTGCCAGCATACCCGGATCCGGCGGGACCTTACCCACAGATACGCAGTATTTT. Protein: CASIPGSGGTLPTDTQYF. The rearrangement joins TRBV9 to TRBJ2-3, with D possibly matching TRBD2 (6 bases). V lost 6 bases to trimming and J lost 2 bases, with 25 bases between them. Germline CDR1 reads SGDLS; CDR2 reads YYNGEE. The CDR3 spans 18 residues.

This clonotype was observed a handful of times. V gene TRBV20-1 combines with J gene TRBJ2-5; D remains unclear. Trimming took 3 bases from V and 1 from J, leaving 9 bases between them. Germline V lookup: CDR1 DFQATT, CDR2 SNEGSKA (reference sequence). CDR3 length: 13 amino acids. The CDR3: CSARRLIQETQYF. The CDR3 coding sequence is TGCAGTGCTAGGAGGCTGATCCAAGAGACCCAGTACTTC.

This clonotype was seen only a few times. The rearrangement joins TRBV7-9 to TRBJ2-5, with 8 positions matching TRBD2. The CDR3 consists of 14 residues. The V gene's germline CDR1 is SEHNR and CDR2 FQNEAQ (reference sequence). J was trimmed by 4 bases and V by 5 bases; bases with no gene match: 6. This CDR3 reads CASSNPGGTETQYF. For the CDR3, the DNA is TGTGCCAGCAGCAACCCGGGGGGGACAGAGACCCAGTACTTC. The whole variable domain, remainder taken from reference TRBV7-9 and TRBJ2-5, is DTGVSQNPRHKITKRGQNVTFRCDPISEHNRLYWYRQTLGQGPEFLTYFQNEAQLEKSRLLSDRFSAERPKGSFSTLEIQRTEQGDSAMYLCASSNPGGTETQYFGPGTRLLVL.

In this sample, this clonotype turned up a few times. J is TRBJ2-3 and V is TRBV20-1; 14 nucleotides agree with TRBD2. Germline CDR1 and CDR2: DFQATT and SNEGSKA (reference sequence). V lost 2 bases, J lost 3 bases, and 10 bases stayed unmatched. This CDR3 has 18 amino acids. The CDR3 sequence is CSARTATSGRASTDTQYF. DNA for the CDR3: TGCAGTGCTAGAACGGCGACTAGCGGGAGGGCTAGTACAGATACGCAGTATTTT.

There are a few counts of this clonotype. This chain connects TRBV4-3 to TRBJ2-3; D possibly corresponds to TRBD2 (7 bases). V was pared by 0 bases and J by 4 bases, with 17 bases between. The CDR3 sequence is 17 residues long. The germline V gene encodes CDR1 LGHNA and CDR2 YSLEER. CDR3: CASSQDRGGATPDTQYF. CDR3 nucleotide sequence: TGCGCCAGCAGCCAAGATAGGGGGGGTGCAACCCCAGATACGCAGTATTTT.